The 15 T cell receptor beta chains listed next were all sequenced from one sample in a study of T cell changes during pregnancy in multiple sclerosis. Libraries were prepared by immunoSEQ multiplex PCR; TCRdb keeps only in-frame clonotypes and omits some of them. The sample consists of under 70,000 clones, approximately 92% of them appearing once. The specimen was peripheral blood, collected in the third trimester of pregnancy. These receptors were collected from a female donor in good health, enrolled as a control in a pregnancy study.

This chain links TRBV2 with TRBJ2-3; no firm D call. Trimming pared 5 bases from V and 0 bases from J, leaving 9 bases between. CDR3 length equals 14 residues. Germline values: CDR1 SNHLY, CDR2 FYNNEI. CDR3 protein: CASSPRLSTDTQYF. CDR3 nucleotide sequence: TGTGCCAGCAGTCCCAGACTCAGCACAGATACGCAGTATTTT.

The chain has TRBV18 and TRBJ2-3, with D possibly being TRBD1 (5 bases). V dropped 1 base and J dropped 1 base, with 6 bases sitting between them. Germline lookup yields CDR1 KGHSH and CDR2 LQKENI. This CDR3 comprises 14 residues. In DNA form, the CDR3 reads TGTGCCAGCTCACCACAACAGGGCACAGATACGCAGTATTTT. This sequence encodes CASSPQQGTDTQYF.

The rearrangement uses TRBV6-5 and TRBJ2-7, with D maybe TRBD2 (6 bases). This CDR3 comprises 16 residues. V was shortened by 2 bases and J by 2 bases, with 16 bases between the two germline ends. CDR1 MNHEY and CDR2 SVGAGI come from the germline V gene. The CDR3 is CASSYGRGVGAYEQYF. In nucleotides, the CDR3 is TGTGCCAGCAGTTACGGGCGCGGGGTGGGAGCCTACGAGCAGTACTTC.

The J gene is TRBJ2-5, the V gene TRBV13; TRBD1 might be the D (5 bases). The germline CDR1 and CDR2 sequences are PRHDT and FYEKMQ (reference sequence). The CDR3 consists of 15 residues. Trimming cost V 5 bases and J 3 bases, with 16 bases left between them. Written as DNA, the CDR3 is TGTGCCAGCAGCGCTAGGCAGGGTCCGGAAGAGACCCAGTACTTC. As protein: CASSARQGPEETQYF.

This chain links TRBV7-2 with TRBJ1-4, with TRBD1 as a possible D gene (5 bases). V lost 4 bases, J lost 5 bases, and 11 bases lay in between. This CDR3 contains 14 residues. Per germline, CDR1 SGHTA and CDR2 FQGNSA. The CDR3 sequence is CASSSRQYNEKLFF. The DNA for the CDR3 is TGTGCCAGCAGCTCCCGACAGTACAATGAAAAACTGTTTTTT.

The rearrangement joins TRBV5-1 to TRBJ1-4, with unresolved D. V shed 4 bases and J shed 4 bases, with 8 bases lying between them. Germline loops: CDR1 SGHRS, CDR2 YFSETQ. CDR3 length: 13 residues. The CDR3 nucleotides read TGCGCCAGCAGCCTCGTGAGTAATGAAAAACTGTTTTTT. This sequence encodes CASSLVSNEKLFF.

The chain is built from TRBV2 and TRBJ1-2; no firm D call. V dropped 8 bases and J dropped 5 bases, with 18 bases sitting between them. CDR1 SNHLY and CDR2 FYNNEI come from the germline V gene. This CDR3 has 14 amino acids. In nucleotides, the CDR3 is TGTGCCAGCTCAGCGGACCGAGCAGCATATGGCTACACCTTC. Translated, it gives CASSADRAAYGYTF. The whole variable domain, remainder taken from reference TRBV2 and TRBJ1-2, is EPEVTQTPSHQVTQMGQEVILRCVPISNHLYFYWYRQILGQKVEFLVSFYNNEISEKSEIFDDQFSVERPDGSNFTLKIRSTKLEDSAMYFCASSADRAAYGYTFGSGTRLTVV.

The CDR3 loop is CASQGQGVWYEQYF. Here the CDR3 DNA reads TGTGCCAGCCAGGGACAGGGGGTCTGGTACGAGCAGTACTTC. This chain uses TRBV2 with TRBJ2-7; 11 nucleotides line up with TRBD1. The germline gives CDR1 SNHLY, CDR2 FYNNEI. The CDR3 contains 14 residues. The V segment lost 8 bases and the J segment 4 bases; nucleotides outside the gene matches: 7.

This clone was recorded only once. CDR3 nucleotides: TGTGCCAGCAGCCTACAGGGGATAGGGAACACTGAAGCTTTCTTT. Protein product: CASSLQGIGNTEAFF. V usage is TRBV21-1 and J usage is TRBJ1-1; the table gives TRBD1 as D, unverified against the DNA. TRBV21-1 is listed as a pseudogene. The CDR3 has 15 residues.

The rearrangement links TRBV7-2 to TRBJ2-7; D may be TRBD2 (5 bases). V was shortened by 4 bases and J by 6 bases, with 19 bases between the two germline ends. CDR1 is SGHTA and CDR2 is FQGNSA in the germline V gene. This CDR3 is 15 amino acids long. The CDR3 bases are TGTGCCAGCAGCTCAGTCTCTACGGATCTAGCCGAGCAGTACTTC. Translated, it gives CASSSVSTDLAEQYF.

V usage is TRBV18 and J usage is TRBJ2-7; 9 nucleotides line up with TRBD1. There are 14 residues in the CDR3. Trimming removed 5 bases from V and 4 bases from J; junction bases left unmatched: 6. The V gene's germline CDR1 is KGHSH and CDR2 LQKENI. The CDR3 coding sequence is TGTGCCAGCTCAGTCCGGGACAGGGCTTACGAGCAGTACTTC. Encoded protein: CASSVRDRAYEQYF.

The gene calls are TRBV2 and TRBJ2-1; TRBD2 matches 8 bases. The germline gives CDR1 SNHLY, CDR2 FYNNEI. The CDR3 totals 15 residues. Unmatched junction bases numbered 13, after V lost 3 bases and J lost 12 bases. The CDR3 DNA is TGTGCCAGCAGTGACCCTCTAACTAGCGGAGTTCGGCAGTTCTTC. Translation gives CASSDPLTSGVRQFF. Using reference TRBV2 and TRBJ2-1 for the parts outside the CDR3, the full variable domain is EPEVTQTPSHQVTQMGQEVILRCVPISNHLYFYWYRQILGQKVEFLVSFYNNEISEKSEIFDDQFSVERPDGSNFTLKIRSTKLEDSAMYFCASSDPLTSGVRQFFGPGTRLTVL.

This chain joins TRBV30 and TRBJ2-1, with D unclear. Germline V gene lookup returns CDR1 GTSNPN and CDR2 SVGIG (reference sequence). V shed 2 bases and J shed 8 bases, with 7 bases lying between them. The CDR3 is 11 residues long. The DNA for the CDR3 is TGTGCCTGGAGTTTCTTCTATGAGCAGTTCTTC. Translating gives CAWSFFYEQFF.

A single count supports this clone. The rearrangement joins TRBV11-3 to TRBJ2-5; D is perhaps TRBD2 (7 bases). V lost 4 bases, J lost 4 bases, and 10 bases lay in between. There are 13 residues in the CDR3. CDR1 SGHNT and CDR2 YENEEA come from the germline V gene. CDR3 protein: CASSYGGRETQYF. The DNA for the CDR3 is TGTGCCAGCAGCTACGGGGGGCGAGAGACCCAGTACTTC.

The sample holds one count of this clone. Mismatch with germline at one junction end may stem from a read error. The DNA for the CDR3 is TGTGCTAGCAGCTGGCGGGTGGATCCCTCGGAGACCCAGTACTTC. As protein: CASSWRVDPSETQYF. The chain uses TRBV7-7 and TRBJ2-5; tentative D call: TRBD2 (5 bases). Germline assignment: CDR1 SSHAT and CDR2 FNYEAQ (reference sequence). The CDR3 has 15 amino acids.